What follows is one T cell receptor beta chain and its context. The sample originates from a study of CD8+CD57+ T cells in acquired aplastic anemia. This CDR3 spans 11 amino acids. Trimming cost V 5 bases and J 6 bases, with 8 bases left between them. Germline V gives CDR1 SEHNR, CDR2 FQNEAQ (reference sequence). For CDR3 and TCR beta VDJ profiling, genomic DNA was the template used. TCRdb re-derived calls from the reads in MiXCR, one entry per CDR3 protein. The table records about 270,000 distinct CDR3 sequences, approximately 57% of them present only once. The material sequenced was sorted CD4+, CD8+, or CD8+CD57+ T cells (not recorded which) from PBMCs. This sequence joins TRBV7-9 and TRBJ2-7; D is perhaps TRBD1 (5 bases). This sequence was found in a human donor with severe aplastic anemia or a healthy control (not recorded which). Here the CDR3 reads CASSDSFEQYF. For the CDR3, the DNA is TGTGCCAGCAGCGACAGTTTCGAGCAGTACTTC.